Below are 23 T cell receptor beta chains sequenced from a single sample in a study of shared clonotypes between healthy human individuals. Profiling relied on immunoSEQ multiplex PCR, and the TCRdb table lists in-frame clones only, not all of them. This sample has over a million clones, with about four fifths found just once. The sample consisted of memory CD4+ T cells from PBMCs. Subset: CD45RA-negative fraction. The receptors were gathered from a man aged 18 to 29 in good health. Some clones in this sample may be carry-over from other donors' samples.

There are a few counts of this clone. V gene TRBV18 combines with J gene TRBJ2-1; TRBD1 agrees at 7 bases. This CDR3 spans 14 amino acids. Germline-derived CDR1 and CDR2 are KGHSH and LQKENI. V trimming: 0 bases; J trimming: 9 bases; junction bases outside the gene matches: 5. The CDR3, as DNA: TGTGCCAGCTCACCACCCGACAGGGTAAGTGAGCAGTTCTTC. Amino acids: CASSPPDRVSEQFF.

V and J are TRBV28 and TRBJ2-7; maybe TRBD2 (6 bases). V was shortened by 3 bases and J by 5 bases, with 17 bases between the two germline ends. The CDR3 length is 15 residues. Germline V gene sequence: CDR1 MDHEN, CDR2 SYDVKM. The CDR3 DNA reads as TGTGCCAGCAGTTTGGCAGGGCAGGGACTTCACGAGCAGTACTTC. This codes for CASSLAGQGLHEQYF.

For this clone: One base separates it from a far larger clone, so it is likely a read error. V and J are TRBV18 and TRBJ1-5, with 7 nucleotides matching TRBD1. The CDR3 is 14 residues long. The germline CDR1 and CDR2 sequences are KGHSH and LQKENI. The CDR3 is CASSPGTANRPQHF. The DNA of the CDR3 is TGTGCCAGCTCACCGGGGACAGCCAATCGGCCCCAGCATTTT.

The chain combines TRBV5-1 with TRBJ2-5; 7 bases match TRBD1. The CDR3 runs to 15 residues. The germline gives CDR1 SGHRS, CDR2 YFSETQ. Unmatched junction bases numbered 12, after V lost 5 bases and J lost 5 bases. The CDR3 sequence is CASRQTGRAGETQYF. CDR3 nucleotide sequence: TGCGCCAGCAGACAGACAGGGCGGGCTGGGGAGACCCAGTACTTC. Combining the CDR3 with reference TRBV5-1 and TRBJ2-5 gives the whole variable domain KAGVTQTPRYLIKTRGQQVTLSCSPISGHRSVSWYQQTPGQGLQFLFEYFSETQRNKGNFPGRFSGRQFSNSRSEMNVSTLELGDSALYLCASRQTGRAGETQYFGPGTRLLVL.

The rearrangement uses TRBV25-1 and TRBJ2-5; 10 nucleotides align to TRBD1. CDR1 is MGHDK and CDR2 is SYGVNS in the germline V gene. The CDR3 spans 15 residues. Trimming took 3 bases from V and 5 from J; bases not matched to a gene: 6. The CDR3: CASSDPRTGGETQYF. CDR3 sequence (DNA): TGTGCCAGCAGTGATCCTCGGACAGGGGGGGAGACCCAGTACTTC.

J is TRBJ1-5 and V is TRBV9; 7 bases line up with TRBD1. There are 17 residues in the CDR3. Unmatched junction bases numbered 10, after V lost 4 bases and J lost 0 bases. Germline V CDR1 and CDR2: SGDLS, YYNGEE. CDR3 in amino acids: CASSSARDSYSNQPQHF. The CDR3 DNA sequence: TGTGCCAGCAGCTCCGCCCGGGACAGTTATAGCAATCAGCCCCAGCATTTT.

This sequence joins TRBV28 and TRBJ2-5, with 8 bases that match TRBD2. The germline gives CDR1 MDHEN, CDR2 SYDVKM. The length of the CDR3 is 15 residues. Trimming at V came to 4 bases and at J to 5 bases, leaving 9 bases not matched to a gene. The CDR3 DNA follows: TGTGCCAGCAGTTCCACACAAGCGGGAGTGGAGACCCAGTACTTC. Translating it yields CASSSTQAGVETQYF.

The CDR3 sequence is CASSEGLNTEAFF. CDR3 sequence (DNA): TGTGCCAGTAGCGAGGGACTGAACACTGAAGCTTTCTTT. The chain combines TRBV7-3 with TRBJ1-1; possible D gene TRBD1, 5 bases. Trimming shortened V by 9 bases and J by 0 bases, and 11 bases separated the two germline ends. The germline gives CDR1 SGHTA, CDR2 FQGTGA. The CDR3 is 13 amino acids.

This chain links TRBV7-3 with TRBJ2-1; D not certain. CDR3 length: 14 residues. The V gene lost 2 bases and the J gene lost 2 bases, with 7 bases spanning the gap. The germline V gene has CDR1 SGHTA and CDR2 FQGTGA. The CDR3, as DNA: TGTGCCAGCAGCTTAGGCTGGGCCTACAATGAGCAGTTCTTC. As protein: CASSLGWAYNEQFF.

Concerning this clone itself: This CDR3 is also generated by other DNA sequences in the sample. The chain is built from TRBV5-1 and TRBJ2-2; D is unclear. Germline CDR1 is SGHRS and CDR2 is YFSETQ. The CDR3 is 15 amino acids. The ends were cut back, 0 bases at V and 4 bases at J, with 10 bases in the middle. This chain's CDR3 is CASSLEGSGTGELFF. The CDR3 nucleotides read TGCGCCAGCAGCTTGGAAGGTAGTGGCACCGGGGAGCTGTTTTTT.

This chain uses TRBV28 with TRBJ2-5; the D gene could be TRBD1 or TRBD2 (5 bases each). The CDR3 is 13 amino acids. Trimming removed 5 bases at V and 0 bases at J, with 7 bases between. Germline values: CDR1 MDHEN, CDR2 SYDVKM. CDR3 sequence reads: CASSGGHQETQYF. CDR3 nucleotide sequence: TGTGCCAGCAGTGGGGGACACCAAGAGACCCAGTACTTC.

V usage is TRBV4-3 and J usage is TRBJ2-3; possible D gene TRBD1, 6 bases. This CDR3 comprises 17 residues. V gave up 1 base and J gave up 4 bases, with 18 bases separating them. CDR1 LGHNA and CDR2 YSLEER come from the germline V gene. CDR3 DNA: TGCGCCAGCAGCCAAGGCATAGTAGGCAGGGGATCAGATACGCAGTATTTT. The encoded protein is CASSQGIVGRGSDTQYF.

The rearrangement joins TRBV7-2 to TRBJ2-1, with D possibly matching TRBD1 (6 bases). Germline CDR1 and CDR2: SGHTA and FQGNSA. Trimming pared 5 bases from V and 4 bases from J, leaving 15 bases between. The CDR3 extends over 15 amino acids. The CDR3 nucleotides read TGTGCCAGCAGCGCCGCCGGGACAAGATACAATGAGCAGTTCTTC. Translation gives CASSAAGTRYNEQFF.

The chain has TRBV7-9 and TRBJ2-3; 11 positions match TRBD2. J was trimmed by 4 bases and V by 3 bases; bases with no gene match: 3. This CDR3 region has 15 residues. CDR1 and CDR2 from the germline V gene are SEHNR and FQNEAQ (reference sequence). The CDR3 loop reads CASSFLAGGPDTQYF. In DNA, the CDR3 is TGTGCCAGCAGCTTTTTAGCGGGAGGGCCAGATACGCAGTATTTT.

For the CDR3, the DNA is TGTGCCAGCAGCTTATCCGCCGGGACCCCGGGGCAGTTCTTC. Translated, it gives CASSLSAGTPGQFF. The gene calls are TRBV7-9 and TRBJ2-1; D may be TRBD1 or TRBD2 (5 bases each). V shed 2 bases and J shed 12 bases, with 17 bases lying between them. This CDR3 region has 14 residues. Looked up from germline, CDR1 is SEHNR and CDR2 is FQNEAQ (reference sequence).

J is TRBJ2-1 and V is TRBV29-1; TRBD2 agrees at 7 bases. The ends lost 7 bases at V and 5 bases at J; junction bases unmatched: 11. The germline V gene encodes CDR1 SQVTM and CDR2 ANQGSEA. CDR3 length equals 14 residues. CDR3 nucleotide sequence: TGCAGCGGGGGAGCGGGACTCCACAACAATGAGCAGTTCTTC. It translates to CSGGAGLHNNEQFF.

The chain joins TRBV6-5 to TRBJ2-1; D not resolved. With 3 bases removed from V and 8 bases from J, the gap between germline ends came to 17 bases. The CDR3 contains 15 residues. The germline V gene has CDR1 MNHEY and CDR2 SVGAGI. This chain's CDR3 is CASSYAAGLQDEQFF. CDR3 nucleotide sequence: TGTGCCAGCAGTTATGCGGCAGGCCTTCAAGATGAGCAGTTCTTC.

In regard to this clone: A clone one base away is much larger, so this may be a read error. This sample includes further DNA sequences coding for the same CDR3. The chain couples TRBV6-5 to TRBJ1-1; 8 bases align to TRBD1. Germline V gene sequence: CDR1 MNHEY, CDR2 SVGAGI. The CDR3 is made up of 14 amino acids. Unmatched junction bases numbered 1, after V lost 3 bases and J lost 1 base. CDR3 sequence: CASSYGTGNTEAFF. The CDR3 bases are TGTGCCAGCAGTTATGGGACAGGGAACACTGAAGCTTTCTTT.

CDR3 sequence (DNA): TGTGCCAGCAGTCTTAGCTTGGGAAAGGGGAACTACGAGCAGTACTTC. Translating gives CASSLSLGKGNYEQYF. The chain links TRBV28 to TRBJ2-7; a possible D gene is TRBD1 (5 bases). The germline CDR1 and CDR2 sequences are MDHEN and SYDVKM. Trimming shortened V by 5 bases and J by 3 bases, and 20 bases separated the two germline ends. This CDR3 has 16 amino acids.

The CDR3: CASSLVRDREQFF. As DNA, the CDR3 is TGTGCCAGCAGTCTCGTTCGGGATAGGGAGCAGTTCTTC. The gene calls are TRBV6-5 and TRBJ2-1; D is possibly TRBD2 (5 bases). V gave up 5 bases and J gave up 10 bases, with 15 bases separating them. CDR1 is MNHEY, CDR2 SVGAGI, per germline. This CDR3 is built from 13 residues.

The chain uses TRBV30 and TRBJ1-6; the D is unclear. V lost 2 bases and J 10 bases, leaving 9 bases between the germline ends. Germline assignment: CDR1 GTSNPN and CDR2 SVGIG (reference sequence). This CDR3 contains 12 residues. The CDR3 DNA reads TGTGCCTGGAGTCCCACAAAATCACCCCTCCACTTT. It encodes CAWSPTKSPLHF.

V is TRBV5-1 and J is TRBJ1-2; D is undetermined. V gave up 5 bases and J gave up 2 bases, with 10 bases separating them. This CDR3 spans 13 amino acids. The V gene's germline CDR1 is SGHRS and CDR2 YFSETQ. The CDR3 DNA sequence: TGCGCCAGCAGAGGGCAGGAGAACTATGGCTACACCTTC. Amino acids: CASRGQENYGYTF.

Written as DNA, the CDR3 is TGTGCCAGCAGCCTTCGACAGGTGGATGGGGAGCTGTTTTTT. Protein: CASSLRQVDGELFF. The V gene is TRBV7-6, the J gene TRBJ2-2; the D gene is possibly TRBD1 (6 bases). CDR3 length: 14 amino acids. The germline CDR1 and CDR2 sequences are SGHVS and FNYEAQ. The V gene lost 5 bases and the J gene lost 8 bases, with 15 bases spanning the gap.